This T cell receptor beta chain stems from a study of glioma-infiltrating T cells after dendritic cell vaccination. As for the study in general: Between the early 2000s and the early 2010s, patients got autologous tumor lysate-pulsed dendritic cell vaccines. At biweekly intervals, patients got three intradermal dendritic cell vaccine injections.

Time point noted: after dendritic cell vaccination, including at tumor progression/relapse. Isocitrate dehydrogenase mutation was absent in all glioblastoma patients. This CDR3 has 14 residues. CDR1 and CDR2 from the germline V gene are MNHEY and SVGAGI. After removal of 5 bases from V and 7 bases from J, the junction contained 7 bases not matched to a gene. Profiled with immunoSEQ multiplex PCR; TCRdb holds only in-frame clones, not every one. Of 55,000 to 75,000 clones listed, approximately 83% are singletons. The rearrangement links TRBV6-5 to TRBJ1-5; 8 nucleotides agree with TRBD1. The starting material was blood, obtained after dendritic cell vaccination. This sequence originates from a human donor with glioblastoma. CDR3: CASSEDRVGQPQHF. CDR3 DNA sequence: TGTGCCAGCAGTGAGGACAGGGTGGGACAGCCCCAGCATTTT.